This record concerns one T cell receptor (beta chain) sequence. As yet, its antigen is unknown. This record belongs to a study of T cell responses to AZD1222 COVID-19 vaccine. Whole-study results and caveats: CD4 TCRs linked to vaccination spanned spike, dominating at 160-218 and 743-854. It should be noted that donors were predominantly white British and more often female, and clonal diversity was possibly underestimated. Spike-specific TCR breadth and depth were elevated following two AZD1222 doses. There were repertoire samples only from the period after the peak T cell response.

Profiled with immunoSEQ multiplex PCR; TCRdb holds only in-frame clones, not every one. The table has some 150,000 clones, approximately 85% seen once; the top ten hold roughly 5.2%. V lost 3 bases and J lost 0; bases outside the gene matches: 1. The CDR3 runs to 14 residues. The V gene's germline CDR1 is SQVTM and CDR2 ANQGSEA. The chain is built from TRBV29-1 and TRBJ1-3, with 8 bases matching TRBD1. The input for sequencing was peripheral blood, taken 28 days after the second dose of the MenACWY control vaccine. The TCR sequence derives from an adult who received the MenACWY meningococcal vaccine as a control. The CDR3: CSVEDRASGNTIYF. DNA for the CDR3: TGCAGCGTTGAGGACAGGGCCTCTGGAAACACCATATATTTT. Looking up the rest from reference TRBV29-1 and TRBJ1-3 gives the full variable domain: SAVISQKPSRDICQRGTSLTIQCQVDSQVTMMFWYRQQPGQSLTLIATANQGSEATYESGFVIDKFPISRPNLTFSTLTVSNMSPEDSSIYLCSVEDRASGNTIYFGEGSWLTVV.